This T cell receptor (beta chain) is drawn from a study of cytomegalovirus exposure and HLA in healthy donors. Study-level results: While the bulk of TCR sequences proved rare, some public TCRs turned up in many donors. With DRB1 most and HLA-C fewest, TCR association rates differed between HLA loci in a later analysis.

V lost 5 bases and J 3 bases, leaving 8 bases between the germline ends. Germline loops: CDR1 SEHNR, CDR2 FQNEAQ (reference sequence). CDR3 size: 12 residues. There are a few counts of this clone. What it binds is unknown. The PCR made use of 60 Vbeta and 13 Jbeta primers. Libraries were prepared by immunoSEQ multiplex PCR; TCRdb keeps only in-frame clonotypes and omits some of them. The table records around 86,000 clones, 60% to 80% of them present only once. This TCR came from a female donor in good health and CMV-seronegative. The sequenced sample was PBMCs. V usage is TRBV7-9 and J usage is TRBJ2-7; perhaps TRBD1 as D (5 bases). CDR3 sequence (DNA): TGTGCCAGCAGCCTAACAGGCTACGAGCAGTACTTC. Translated, it gives CASSLTGYEQYF.